Below, one T cell receptor (beta chain) is given with its context. Antigen specificity is unknown. Time point specified: baseline, week 1 (first vaccination visit). Treatment: pre-vaccination baseline after standard-of-care therapy. Sequenced by immunoSEQ multiplex PCR; TCRdb stores in-frame clones only, minus some. In the table there are around 59,000 clones, around 90% of which are singletons. In germline, CDR1 is MDHEN, CDR2 SYDVKM. The CDR3 length is 14 residues. V gave up 3 bases and J gave up 6 bases, with 12 bases separating them. These data originate in a study of a mutant IDH1 vaccine in newly diagnosed glioma. Study-level results: Variations in leading peripheral T cell clonotypes appeared to have no connection with pseudoprogression. Vaccine-induced responses were seen in roughly 93% of patients, spanning several MHC alleles.

The genes are TRBV28 and TRBJ1-5, with a tentative D call TRBD1 (6 bases). This material consisted of PBMCs, taken from a glioma patient treated with radiotherapy, temozolomide or both. The source is a man aged 45 to 65 with glioma. The CDR3 protein is CASSFAGESQPQHF. The CDR3 DNA reads as TGTGCCAGCAGTTTTGCAGGGGAGTCTCAGCCCCAGCATTTT. The variable domain in full, with the rest retrieved from reference TRBV28 and TRBJ1-5, is DVKVTQSSRYLVKRTGEKVFLECVQDMDHENMFWYRQDPGLGLRLIYFSYDVKMKEKGDIPEGYSVSREKKERFSLILESASTNQTSMYLCASSFAGESQPQHFGDGTRLSIL.